The T cell receptor (beta chain) described here comes from a study of shared clonotypes between healthy human individuals. Whole-study results and caveats: Generation of non-shared clonotypes was less probable than generation of clonotypes shared by all four donors. Across subsets, estimated richness was generally greater for naive than for memory populations.

CDR1 and CDR2 (germline): MDHEN, SYDVKM. The ends were cut back, 1 base at V and 6 bases at J, with 16 bases in the middle. The CDR3 loop spans 16 amino acids. About this clone itself: Its antigen remains unidentified.

Sequencing used immunoSEQ multiplex PCR; TCRdb keeps in-frame clones, though not all of them. The sample lists about 1.1 million clones, 70% to 85% occurring once. The specimen was memory CD4+ T cells from PBMCs. Subset meaning: CD45RA-negative fraction. The chain uses TRBV28 and TRBJ1-5, with D possibly matching TRBD1 (5 bases). This TCR came from a man younger than 35 in good health. Some clones in this sample may be carry-over from other donors' samples. CDR3 loop: CASSLSRERGGQPQHF. The DNA of the CDR3 is TGTGCCAGCAGTTTATCGAGGGAGAGGGGCGGTCAGCCCCAGCATTTT.